The rows below give T cell receptor beta chains drawn from one sample of a study of human T cells and chemical hapten exposure. MiXCR was run by TCRdb on the RACE reads, yielding one entry per CDR3 protein. Among some 32,000 distinct CDR3 sequences, 5.8% were seen once, and the ten largest hold 5.6%. Specimen: whole blood, collected in connection with sensitization to the hapten diphenylcyclopropenone (DPC). The receptors shown here come from a man aged 30 to 45 with alopecia areata. Some clones in this sample may be carry-over from other donors' samples. CDR3s leave out the opening cysteine and the closing phenylalanine or tryptophan. Fields, in order: CDR3 protein, J gene, V gene.

SARVRMRDTQY | TRBJ2-3 | TRBV20-1
ASSLFPNQPQH | TRBJ1-5 | TRBV12-3/TRBV12-4
SVMNRGLGETQY | TRBJ2-5 | TRBV29-1
SVEWVNEQF | TRBJ2-1 | TRBV29-1
ASSPSTGGVYGYT | TRBJ1-2 | TRBV7-9
ASSLGRGLGETQY | TRBJ2-5 | TRBV7-9
ASSPSLSSTDTQY | TRBJ2-3 | TRBV18
ASSSTGGAGEQY | TRBJ2-7 | TRBV19
ASSPIGYTSDTQY | TRBJ2-3 | TRBV7-9
ATSDLPETGDSYEQY | TRBJ2-7 | TRBV24-1
ASTPGLYNEQF | TRBJ2-1 | TRBV12-3/TRBV12-4
ASSHGPTSTDTQY | TRBJ2-3 | TRBV3-1
ASSPLGNEQF | TRBJ2-1 | TRBV27
ASSSSPAGVGETQY | TRBJ2-5 | TRBV7-9
ASSWGAQAEAF | TRBJ1-1 | TRBV7-9
ASALLGGPGETQY | TRBJ2-5 | TRBV12-5
ASSARGQGTDGYT | TRBJ1-2 | TRBV12-3/TRBV12-4
ASSGTTGELF | TRBJ2-2 | TRBV7-6
ASSVPTASGVNEQF | TRBJ2-1 | TRBV9
ASSLSGDSRQEAF | TRBJ1-1 | TRBV27
ASSEAHGGLRAISYNEQF | TRBJ2-1 | TRBV6-1
ASSLLKSSTDTQY | TRBJ2-3 | TRBV12-3/TRBV12-4